Below are 14 T cell receptor beta chains sequenced from a single sample in a study of blood T cell repertoires in COVID-19. TCRdb keeps only in-frame clones here, not all; method: immunoSEQ multiplex PCR. The sample records around 150,000 clones, roughly 90% being singletons. The sample taken for sequencing was PBMCs or T cells enriched from blood (not recorded which). The origin of the receptors is a woman between 45 and 60 years old who had recovered from COVID-19.

This chain links TRBV29-1 with TRBJ1-2, with 10 bases matching TRBD1. The CDR3 contains 15 residues. The germline gives CDR1 SQVTM, CDR2 ANQGSEA. The junction had 10 bases not matched to a gene; V was cut back by 5 bases and J by 4 bases. The DNA of the CDR3 is TGCAGCGTTTCCACCGGGACAGGGGACTCCTATGGCTACACCTTC. Translating gives CSVSTGTGDSYGYTF.

This sequence joins TRBV7-2 and TRBJ2-7, with 8 bases fitting TRBD1. Germline CDR1 is SGHTA and CDR2 is FQGNSA. The J segment lost 4 bases and the V segment lost 2 bases, leaving 1 base of the junction unmatched. The CDR3 covers 13 residues. CDR3 sequence: CASSLRQGYEQYF. Written as DNA, the CDR3 is TGTGCCAGCAGCTTACGACAGGGGTACGAGCAGTACTTC.

The chain is built from TRBV5-8 and TRBJ1-2; 8 positions agree with TRBD1. The trim removed 4 bases at V and 7 bases at J, leaving 9 bases unmatched. CDR1 and CDR2 from the germline V gene are SGHTS and YDEGEE. This CDR3 comprises 14 residues. This CDR3 reads CASSKDRDRGGYTF. The DNA of the CDR3 is TGTGCCAGCAGCAAGGACAGGGATCGAGGTGGCTACACCTTC.

This rearrangement joins TRBV6-2 or TRBV6-3 to TRBJ2-7; 8 bases match TRBD2. Germline V gene sequence: CDR1 MNHEY, CDR2 SVGEGT. The CDR3 has 17 amino acids. V was clipped by 0 bases and J by 0 bases; unmatched bases: 7. CDR3 in DNA: TGTGCCAGCAGTTACTCAATTGTGCGGGGGGACTCCTACGAGCAGTACTTC. Its translation is CASSYSIVRGDSYEQYF.

Concerning this clone itself: This sample includes further DNA sequences coding for the same CDR3. This rearrangement joins TRBV9 to TRBJ1-6; 8 nucleotides align to TRBD1. This CDR3 spans 14 amino acids. The V gene end was trimmed by 2 bases and the J gene end by 7 bases; junction bases not matched to a gene: 2. Germline CDR1 and CDR2: SGDLS and YYNGEE. In DNA form, the CDR3 reads TGTGCCAGCAGCGTGGGACAGGAAAATTCACCCCTCCACTTT. Amino acid sequence: CASSVGQENSPLHF.

This clone was seen once. The V gene is TRBV11-2, the J gene TRBJ1-1; D may be TRBD1 (5 bases). The ends were cut back, 3 bases at V and 6 bases at J, with 11 bases in the middle. Germline CDR1 is SGHAT and CDR2 is FQNNGV. This CDR3 is 13 amino acids long. The CDR3: CASSLIGGAEAFF. CDR3 in DNA: TGTGCCAGCAGCTTGATCGGGGGGGCTGAAGCTTTCTTT. Together with reference TRBV11-2 and TRBJ1-1, the CDR3 gives the full variable domain: EAGVAQSPRYKIIEKRQSVAFWCNPISGHATLYWYQQILGQGPKLLIQFQNNGVVDDSQLPKDRFSAERLKGVDSTLKIQPAKLEDSAVYLCASSLIGGAEAFFGQGTRLTVV.

The CDR3 loop is CASSEGEGDTDTQYF. DNA for the CDR3: TGTGCCAGCAGTGAAGGGGAAGGGGACACAGATACGCAGTATTTT. The chain joins TRBV6-1 to TRBJ2-3; the D gene is possibly TRBD1 (5 bases). Germline CDR1 and CDR2: MNHNS and SASEGT. Trimming pared 1 base from V and 2 bases from J, leaving 10 bases between. CDR3 length: 15 residues.

Turning to this clone: Other DNA sequences of this sample code for an identical CDR3. In DNA form, the CDR3 reads TGTGCCAGCAGTCCCGGGGGGTACGAGCAGTACTTC. This codes for CASSPGGYEQYF. The gene calls are TRBV12-3 or TRBV12-4 and TRBJ2-7; 7 bases fit TRBD2. J was trimmed by 4 bases and V by 5 bases; bases with no gene match: 2. The CDR3 contains 12 residues.

The chain has TRBV30 and TRBJ1-6; 7 bases agree with TRBD1. Trimming removed 1 base from V and 9 bases from J; junction bases left unmatched: 3. This CDR3 is built from 13 residues. Germline V CDR1 and CDR2: GTSNPN, SVGIG (reference sequence). The CDR3 coding sequence is TGTGCCTGGAGTGATGCAGGGGGTTCACCCCTCCACTTT. Protein product: CAWSDAGGSPLHF.

V usage is TRBV7-2 and J usage is TRBJ1-1; D is uncertain. V dropped 8 bases and J dropped 5 bases, with 6 bases sitting between them. The CDR3 runs to 10 residues. Germline V gene data show CDR1 as SGHTA and CDR2 as FQGNSA. Here the CDR3 reads CASYGTEAFF. DNA for the CDR3: TGTGCCAGCTACGGGACTGAAGCTTTCTTT.

The J gene is TRBJ1-4, the V gene TRBV18; 8 nucleotides match TRBD1. V lost 8 bases, J lost 8 bases, and 7 bases stayed unmatched. This CDR3 has 13 residues. CDR1 is KGHSH and CDR2 is LQKENI in the germline V gene. CDR3 protein: CASAQGAGEKLFF. The CDR3 DNA is TGTGCCAGCGCCCAGGGGGCTGGCGAAAAACTGTTTTTT.

The rearrangement links TRBV19 to TRBJ1-1, with D possibly TRBD1 on 6 matching bases. Trimming shortened V by 4 bases and J by 0 bases, and 9 bases separated the two germline ends. CDR1 is LNHDA, CDR2 SQIVND, per germline (reference sequence). This CDR3 contains 14 residues. The CDR3 DNA follows: TGTGCCAGTAGTACCGACAGGATGAACACTGAAGCTTTCTTT. It is translated as CASSTDRMNTEAFF.

This sequence joins TRBV4-3 and TRBJ1-1; possible D gene TRBD1, 5 bases. The CDR3 is 15 amino acids. Germline values: CDR1 LGHNA, CDR2 YSLEER. Trimming took off 2 bases at V and 7 bases at J, with 17 bases between the two ends. CDR3: CASSQSNSPGYEAFF. The CDR3 nucleotides are TGCGCCAGCAGCCAAAGTAACTCCCCAGGGTATGAAGCTTTCTTT.

The V call is TRBV4-2, the J call TRBJ1-4; D unclear. The length of the CDR3 is 12 residues. Looked up from germline, CDR1 is LGHNA and CDR2 is YNFKEQ. Deletions cut 2 bases from V and 7 bases from J, with 5 bases between. The CDR3 spells CASSQLSEKLFF. Written as DNA, the CDR3 is TGTGCCAGCAGCCAATTGAGTGAAAAACTGTTTTTT.